The 12 T cell receptor beta chains reported below all come from one sample, sequenced in a study of vaccination and CD4 T cells after COVID-19. Sequencing of cultured CD4+ T cell DNA used the Oncomine TCR Beta short-read assay. TCRdb re-called the PCR reads with MiXCR, one entry per CDR3 protein. The table records around 15,000 distinct CDR3 sequences, 61% of them present only once. Treatment reported: roughly 10-day PBMC culture with coronavirus spike peptide pools or control peptides (ViraFEST assay). The antigens these receptors bind are not known. Sequencing input: CD4+ T cells from blood, cultured in vitro. Source of these receptors: a human donor who had recovered from COVID-19.

The chain couples TRBV27 to TRBJ2-5; perhaps TRBD1 as D (7 bases). Germline V gene lookup returns CDR1 MNHEY and CDR2 SMNVEV (reference sequence). Trimming took 6 bases from V and 1 from J, leaving 12 bases between them. The CDR3 extends over 14 amino acids. In DNA form, the CDR3 reads TGTGCCAGCAGGGGGGGACAGACCCAAGAGACCCAGTACTTC. This encodes CASRGGQTQETQYF.

Only a few counts were recorded for this clonotype. The rearrangement links TRBV11-1 to TRBJ2-1; D is possibly TRBD1 (5 bases). Germline V gives CDR1 SGHAT, CDR2 FQDESV (reference sequence). V was shortened by 2 bases and J by 3 bases, with 11 bases between the two germline ends. There are 15 residues in the CDR3. The CDR3 here is CASSLILQGYNEQFF. CDR3 coding DNA: TGTGCCAGCAGCTTAATTCTTCAGGGCTACAATGAGCAGTTCTTC.

This rearrangement joins TRBV12-3 or TRBV12-4 to TRBJ1-5, with no clear D. The CDR3 runs to 15 residues. Between the trimmed V and J ends, which lost 2 bases and 2 bases, there was a span of 10 bases. The CDR3 DNA sequence: TGTGCCAGCAGTTTATACGGAAGGGGCAATCAGCCCCAGCATTTT. This gives the protein CASSLYGRGNQPQHF.

The V call is TRBV6-5, the J call TRBJ1-6; 7 bases line up with TRBD1. Germline values: CDR1 MNHEY, CDR2 SVGAGI. The CDR3 extends over 17 amino acids. Trimming removed 2 bases from V and 4 bases from J; junction bases left unmatched: 8. CDR3 residues: CASSYGQGGAYNSPLHF. Here the CDR3 DNA reads TGTGCCAGCAGTTACGGCCAGGGGGGGGCGTATAATTCACCCCTCCACTTT.

The V and J genes are TRBV11-2 and TRBJ2-7; D gene uncertain. Trimming cost V 6 bases and J 3 bases, with 9 bases left between them. Germline V gives CDR1 SGHAT, CDR2 FQNNGV. CDR3 size: 12 residues. For the CDR3, the DNA is TGTGCCAGCAGGGCAACGGGCTACGAGCAGTACTTC. Translating it yields CASRATGYEQYF.

The V and J genes are TRBV10-3 and TRBJ2-2; D is perhaps TRBD1 (5 bases). CDR1 is ENHRY, CDR2 SYGVKD, per germline. The CDR3 sequence is 13 residues long. Trimming stripped 10 bases from V and 7 bases from J, with 16 bases between. The chain's CDR3 is CATSDTPIGELFF. The CDR3 region has the DNA TGTGCCACCTCGGACACCCCGATCGGGGAGCTGTTTTTT.

This clonotype was counted only a few times. The rearrangement links TRBV6-1 to TRBJ1-2; 7 positions match TRBD1. The length of the CDR3 is 12 residues. The trim removed 8 bases at V and 7 bases at J, leaving 7 bases unmatched. Germline loops: CDR1 MNHNS, CDR2 SASEGT. CDR3 residues: CASEQGTGGYTF. DNA of the CDR3: TGTGCCAGCGAACAGGGGACGGGTGGCTACACCTTC.

This clonotype has a single count. The chain links TRBV6-2 or TRBV6-3 to TRBJ2-7, with D hard to call. V was shortened by 5 bases and J by 9 bases, with 11 bases between the two germline ends. The CDR3 extends over 11 amino acids. Germline assignment: CDR1 MNHEY and CDR2 SVGEGT. CDR3 loop: CASSVTMVQYF. CDR3 bases: TGTGCCAGCAGTGTAACAATGGTGCAGTACTTC.

This chain links TRBV6-1 with TRBJ1-2, with 10 bases lining up with TRBD1. The CDR3 has 16 amino acids. J was trimmed by 1 base and V by 4 bases; bases with no gene match: 6. Germline values: CDR1 MNHNS, CDR2 SASEGT. CDR3 DNA: TGTGCCAGCAGTGCCCTAGACAGGGGGCGTAACTATGGCTACACCTTC. Amino acids: CASSALDRGRNYGYTF.

V gene TRBV28 combines with J gene TRBJ1-4; 9 bases fit TRBD1. The CDR3 has 13 amino acids. V shed 2 bases and J 12 bases; nucleotides not matched to a gene: 4. Germline-derived CDR1 and CDR2 are MDHEN and SYDVKM. The CDR3 DNA follows: TGTGCCAGCAGTTTACTGGGGGACAGGGAACTGTTTTTT. Protein: CASSLLGDRELFF.

V and J are TRBV10-3 and TRBJ1-3; D is perhaps TRBD1 (6 bases). Deletions cut 7 bases from V and 1 base from J, with 8 bases between. Germline CDR1 ENHRY, CDR2 SYGVKD. The CDR3 consists of 13 residues. Here the CDR3 reads CAITGQSGNTIYF. CDR3 DNA sequence: TGTGCCATCACCGGACAGTCTGGAAACACCATATATTTT.

This clonotype was found a few times. The rearrangement joins TRBV7-3 to TRBJ1-2; D perhaps matches TRBD1 (5 bases). The CDR3 is 14 residues long. Germline V gene data show CDR1 as SGHTA and CDR2 as FQGTGA. V was trimmed by 5 bases and J by 3 bases, leaving 13 bases between them. DNA of the CDR3: TGTGCCAGCAGCAGACAGCCTGGGGACTATGGCTACACCTTC. Encoded protein: CASSRQPGDYGYTF.